A single sample gave rise to the 27 T cell receptor beta chains below, sequenced in a study of beta chain features in type 1 diabetes (dated by TCRdb to the late 2010s). The library was produced with the immunoSEQ multiplex PCR assay. All of the isolated RNA was reverse transcribed with the High Capacity cDNA Reverse Transcription Kit, so expressed TCRB transcripts were sequenced. TCRdb retrieved this table from immuneACCESS and kept in-frame rearrangements only. Not all clones are present; in checked studies, unresolved V genes account for under half, and no reason is known for the remainder. Present in this sample are a few hundred thousand clones, around 10% of which were seen just once. The top ten constitute roughly 0.54% of the sample. What the study reported, not specific to this receptor: In all four CD4+ subsets, TCRB CDR3 length was moderately but significantly shorter in type 1 diabetes patients.

Antigens for these TCRs are unknown. Sequenced: central memory CD4+ T cells from blood. Receptors were obtained from a man younger than 40 with type 1 diabetes.

This clone was seen only a few times. This chain links TRBV5-4 with TRBJ2-5; D not resolved. The V and J ends lost 0 bases and 5 bases respectively, with 11 bases between them. The CDR3 consists of 14 residues. Germline CDR1 reads SGHNT; CDR2 reads YYREEE (reference sequence). The CDR3 coding sequence is TGTGCCAGCAGCTTGGACCTCATGGGGGAGACCCAGTACTTC. This sequence encodes CASSLDLMGETQYF.

The rearrangement uses TRBV6-6 and TRBJ2-3; a weak D match, TRBD2 (5 bases). Trimming removed 4 bases at V and 2 bases at J, with 7 bases between. CDR3 length: 13 amino acids. Germline CDR1 is MNHNY and CDR2 is SVGAGI (reference sequence). This chain's CDR3 is CASSFGLTDTQYF. CDR3 DNA sequence: TGTGCCAGCAGTTTTGGACTCACAGATACGCAGTATTTT.

The chain combines TRBV2 with TRBJ1-2; the D is unclear. Germline CDR1 and CDR2: SNHLY and FYNNEI. The CDR3 is 13 amino acids. Trimming took 8 bases from V and 0 from J, leaving 10 bases between them. The CDR3 DNA sequence: TGTGCCAGCTCAAGATCTTCTAACTATGGCTACACCTTC. Its protein is CASSRSSNYGYTF.

This clone was observed at least ten times. The gene calls are TRBV5-1 and TRBJ2-3; TRBD1 aligns across 9 bases. The CDR3 runs 17 residues. CDR1 is SGHRS and CDR2 is YFSETQ in the germline V gene. The V gene end was trimmed by 3 bases and the J gene end by 2 bases; junction bases not matched to a gene: 10. The CDR3 bases are TGCGCCAGCAGCTCAAGTTCCGGGACAGGGTTCACAGATACGCAGTATTTT. Encoded protein: CASSSSSGTGFTDTQYF. Drawing the rest from reference TRBV5-1 and TRBJ2-3, the complete variable domain is KAGVTQTPRYLIKTRGQQVTLSCSPISGHRSVSWYQQTPGQGLQFLFEYFSETQRNKGNFPGRFSGRQFSNSRSEMNVSTLELGDSALYLCASSSSSGTGFTDTQYFGPGTRLTVL.

The CDR3 reads CASSVLDRAGAFF. DNA of the CDR3: TGTGCCAGCAGCGTATTGGACAGGGCGGGAGCTTTCTTT. The chain employs TRBV7-9 and TRBJ1-1; 8 bases line up with TRBD1. The V segment lost 5 bases and the J segment 10 bases; nucleotides outside the gene matches: 9. CDR1 and CDR2 (germline): SEHNR, FQNEAQ (reference sequence). The CDR3 runs to 13 residues.

This clone has a count of ten or more. CDR3 loop: CATSRVLTSKTQYF. In nucleotides, the CDR3 is TGTGCCACCAGCAGAGTCCTAACATCCAAAACGCAGTATTTT. The chain couples TRBV15 to TRBJ2-3, with D uncertain. Trimming cost V 1 base and J 9 bases, with 14 bases left between them. The CDR3 is 14 amino acids. The germline gives CDR1 LNHNV, CDR2 YYDKDF (reference sequence).

The rearrangement links TRBV29-1 to TRBJ2-1; TRBD1 matches at 8 bases. V shed 6 bases and J 4 bases; nucleotides not matched to a gene: 8. The CDR3 consists of 14 residues. Germline CDR1 SQVTM, CDR2 ANQGSEA. The CDR3 nucleotides are TGCAGCGTGCCCCCGACAGGGGTTTACAATGAGCAGTTCTTC. Translated: CSVPPTGVYNEQFF.

The CDR3 sequence: CASSFASGTFETQYF. The CDR3 DNA follows: TGCGCCAGCAGCTTTGCGTCTGGAACCTTCGAGACCCAGTACTTC. The J gene is TRBJ2-5, the V gene TRBV5-1; D unresolved. V lost 2 bases and J lost 5, with 16 bases in between. CDR3 length equals 15 residues. Germline values: CDR1 SGHRS, CDR2 YFSETQ. Variable domain in full (rest from reference TRBV5-1 and TRBJ2-5): KAGVTQTPRYLIKTRGQQVTLSCSPISGHRSVSWYQQTPGQGLQFLFEYFSETQRNKGNFPGRFSGRQFSNSRSEMNVSTLELGDSALYLCASSFASGTFETQYFGPGTRLLVL.

In this sample, this clone turned up a few times. The V call is TRBV9, the J call TRBJ2-1, with 9 bases identical to TRBD2. The CDR3 has 16 amino acids. Unmatched junction bases numbered 8, after V lost 0 bases and J lost 7 bases. Looked up from germline, CDR1 is SGDLS and CDR2 is YYNGEE. CDR3 residues: CASSVDPGLAFNEQFF. CDR3 DNA: TGTGCCAGCAGCGTAGACCCGGGACTAGCTTTTAATGAGCAGTTCTTC.

The chain combines TRBV6-1 with TRBJ2-7; the match to TRBD1 covers 11 bases. Per the germline V gene, CDR1 is MNHNS and CDR2 is SASEGT. After removal of 5 bases from V and 5 bases from J, the junction contained 5 bases not matched to a gene. The CDR3 sequence is 14 residues long. CDR3: CASSLRDRGDEQYF. The CDR3 DNA sequence: TGTGCCAGCAGTCTCCGGGACAGGGGGGACGAGCAGTACTTC.

This clone was seen only a few times. V gene TRBV7-9 combines with J gene TRBJ2-1; D not resolved. The CDR3 runs 18 residues. V gave up 6 bases and J gave up 6 bases, with 27 bases separating them. CDR1 and CDR2 from the germline V gene are SEHNR and FQNEAQ (reference sequence). The CDR3 is CASRGWTAIPGTTNEQFF. In nucleotides, the CDR3 is TGTGCCAGCAGGGGCTGGACGGCGATCCCTGGCACTACCAATGAGCAGTTCTTC.

Only a few counts were recorded for this clone. The genes are TRBV7-9 and TRBJ1-2; TRBD1 matches at 7 bases. Germline trimming cut 6 bases from V and 5 bases from J; bases unmatched to any gene: 6. This CDR3 is built from 13 residues. Looked up from germline, CDR1 is SEHNR and CDR2 is FQNEAQ (reference sequence). CDR3 sequence reads: CASSSDRTYGYTF. Written as DNA, the CDR3 is TGTGCCAGCAGTTCGGACAGGACGTATGGCTACACCTTC.

J is TRBJ1-1 and V is TRBV5-1; 8 bases agree with TRBD1. The CDR3 consists of 15 residues. Germline CDR1 reads SGHRS; CDR2 reads YFSETQ. Trimming at V came to 3 bases and at J to 5 bases, leaving 9 bases not matched to a gene. The CDR3, as DNA: TGCGCCAGCAGCTCTCAGGGGGCGCGGGGTACTGAAGCTTTCTTT. This gives the protein CASSSQGARGTEAFF.

This clone appeared a few times. The rearrangement joins TRBV19 to TRBJ2-7; D not resolved. Trimming shortened V by 3 bases and J by 1 base, and 13 bases separated the two germline ends. This CDR3 has 15 amino acids. CDR1 and CDR2 (germline): LNHDA, SQIVND (reference sequence). CDR3: CASSIGGDKSYEQYF. The CDR3 nucleotides read TGTGCCAGTAGTATTGGTGGCGACAAATCCTACGAGCAGTACTTC.

This clone was recorded only once. J is TRBJ2-5 and V is TRBV4-3; no definite D call. CDR3 length: 13 residues. The V gene lost 3 bases and the J gene lost 3 bases, with 8 bases spanning the gap. Germline V lookup: CDR1 LGHNA, CDR2 YSLEER. CDR3 bases: TGCGCCAGCAGCCAGACGCAGAAAGAGACCCAGTACTTC. This gives the protein CASSQTQKETQYF.

This clone was counted between two and nine times. The chain uses TRBV11-2 and TRBJ2-5; maybe TRBD2 (6 bases). This CDR3 comprises 13 residues. Trimming cost V 4 bases and J 5 bases, with 11 bases left between them. Germline CDR1 and CDR2: SGHAT and FQNNGV. The CDR3 nucleotides are TGTGCCAGCAGCTGGATAGGGAGGGAGACCCAGTACTTC. It specifies CASSWIGRETQYF.

This clone was seen more than once but under ten times. The J gene is TRBJ2-5, the V gene TRBV11-2; 10 nucleotides agree with TRBD2. The CDR3 spans 15 residues. Looked up from germline, CDR1 is SGHAT and CDR2 is FQNNGV. V shed 4 bases and J 3 bases; nucleotides not matched to a gene: 5. The CDR3 loop is CASSSRTSGEETQYF. In DNA, the CDR3 is TGTGCCAGCAGCTCACGGACTAGCGGCGAAGAGACCCAGTACTTC.

This chain links TRBV29-1 with TRBJ2-3; 9 nucleotides align to TRBD2. The CDR3 has 17 residues. The V segment lost 3 bases and the J segment 3 bases; nucleotides outside the gene matches: 13. The germline V gene has CDR1 SQVTM and CDR2 ANQGSEA. CDR3 DNA: TGCAGCGTTGATACGCGGGAGGGCCTCTTGGGGACAGATACGCAGTATTTT. Translation gives CSVDTREGLLGTDTQYF.

This clone was seen more than once but under ten times. The chain employs TRBV4-2 and TRBJ2-2; D not resolved. Germline lookup yields CDR1 LGHNA and CDR2 YNFKEQ. The V end lost 1 base, the J end lost 6 bases, and 9 bases lay between the germline ends. The CDR3 runs 14 residues. The CDR3 is CASSQGSAAGELFF. CDR3 nucleotides: TGTGCCAGCAGCCAAGGGTCTGCGGCCGGGGAGCTGTTTTTT.

This clone showed up just a few times. The chain is built from TRBV18 and TRBJ1-3; a possible D gene is TRBD1 (5 bases). CDR1 KGHSH and CDR2 LQKENI come from the germline V gene. V lost 2 bases, J lost 9 bases, and 8 bases lay in between. The CDR3 is 12 amino acids. In DNA, the CDR3 is TGTGCCAGCTCACCAAGGGACCGCACCATATATTTT. It encodes CASSPRDRTIYF.

The V and J genes are TRBV4-2 and TRBJ2-1; TRBD2 aligns across 12 bases. CDR1 is LGHNA, CDR2 YNFKEQ, per germline. The CDR3 loop spans 17 amino acids. Trimming took 0 bases from V and 4 from J; bases not matched to a gene: 4. The CDR3, as DNA: TGTGCCAGCAGCCAAGAGGGGGGACTAGCGGGTTACAATGAGCAGTTCTTC. Its translation: CASSQEGGLAGYNEQFF.

A few counts support this clone. This chain connects TRBV7-9 to TRBJ2-3; D is ambiguous. Germline V gene data show CDR1 as SEHNR and CDR2 as FQNEAQ (reference sequence). This CDR3 region has 15 residues. Trimming cost V 7 bases and J 0 bases, with 14 bases left between them. This chain's CDR3 is CASKSLADSTDTQYF. CDR3 bases: TGTGCCAGCAAGTCCCTGGCAGATAGCACAGATACGCAGTATTTT.

This sequence joins TRBV4-2 and TRBJ1-5; D unclear. The CDR3 consists of 16 residues. V was shortened by 0 bases and J by 7 bases, with 16 bases between the two germline ends. CDR1 and CDR2 (germline): LGHNA, YNFKEQ. This chain's CDR3 is CASSQDRSEGEQPQHF. In DNA form, the CDR3 reads TGTGCCAGCAGCCAAGATAGAAGCGAGGGCGAACAGCCCCAGCATTTT.

V usage is TRBV6-6 and J usage is TRBJ1-1, with no clear D. The CDR3 totals 14 residues. V lost 2 bases, J lost 2 bases, and 9 bases lay in between. Germline loops: CDR1 MNHNY, CDR2 SVGAGI (reference sequence). The CDR3, as DNA: TGTGCCAGCAGTTACGGTCCAAGTAACACTGAAGCTTTCTTT. It codes for CASSYGPSNTEAFF.

This clone showed up just a few times. V and J are TRBV11-1 and TRBJ2-4; D is perhaps TRBD2 (6 bases). CDR3 length: 15 residues. V was cut by 3 bases and J by 9 bases, with 18 bases left in between. CDR1 is SGHAT and CDR2 is FQDESV in the germline V gene (reference sequence). In DNA form, the CDR3 reads TGTGCCAGCAGCTTGGCTTCCATGGCGGGGCTCATTCAGTACTTC. Protein sequence: CASSLASMAGLIQYF.

This clone was found many times. V gene TRBV4-3 combines with J gene TRBJ1-2; 7 positions match TRBD1. V shed 0 bases and J 5 bases; nucleotides not matched to a gene: 9. The CDR3 is 16 residues long. Germline V gene data show CDR1 as LGHNA and CDR2 as YSLEER. The CDR3 nucleotides read TGCGCCAGCAGCCAAGAGAGGCCAGGGGGAAAGTATGGCTACACCTTC. This encodes CASSQERPGGKYGYTF.

The V and J genes are TRBV9 and TRBJ2-5; 8 bases line up with TRBD2. The V segment lost 2 bases and the J segment 4 bases; nucleotides outside the gene matches: 7. Germline values: CDR1 SGDLS, CDR2 YYNGEE. The CDR3 totals 15 residues. CDR3 amino acids: CASSVGGTRAETQYF. CDR3 coding DNA: TGTGCCAGCAGCGTGGGAGGGACTAGGGCAGAGACCCAGTACTTC.